This T cell receptor beta chain is from a study of T cells in Graves' hyperthyroidism and ophthalmopathy (dated by TCRdb to the late 2010s). General notes on the study: Peripheral blood was sampled at the time of initial diagnosis, prior to any treatment. Whether ophthalmopathy could be predicted prospectively was tested in an independent validation cohort made up of about 18 hyperthyroidism patients plus 17 patients who later progressed to ophthalmopathy. TCR Vbeta CDR3 sequencing of 135 peripheral blood samples (approximately 44 ophthalmopathy, 70 to 85 hyperthyroidism and some 17 progressor patients) is reported in the paper. To identify TCR V-J signatures that set the groups apart, the researchers used a discovery cohort of 100 patients, made up of fewer than 50 with Graves' ophthalmopathy and some 56 with stable Graves' hyperthyroidism. After blood sampling, hyperthyroidism patients were treated with methimazole at a starting dose of 30 mg daily, and ophthalmopathy patients were treated with high-dose intravenous methylprednisolone. For training and testing, the approximately 92 patients in the discovery cohort were randomly divided in a 7:3 ratio. Thyroid tissue and blood T-cell repertoires from more than five Graves' hyperthyroidism patients were also compared in the study.

General study outcomes and caveats: No statistical method was used to fix the sample size in advance, and group allocation was not hidden from the investigators. A 13 V-J signature model separated ophthalmopathy from stable hyperthyroidism, with approximately 86% sensitivity and roughly 81% specificity in cross-validation and 80%/75% in testing. In validation, the model predicted progression to ophthalmopathy with roughly 66% sensitivity and less than 80% specificity, a median of about 6.7 months before onset. Most expanded thyroid clonotypes (frequency above 0.001) were also detected in blood, a finding suggesting that blood repertoires may reflect thyroid immune responses.

Notes on this clonotype: Its antigen is not yet known. Base qualities are missing; no much larger clone stands one base away.

Moderately to severely active disease, a Clinical Activity Score of at least 3, a NOSPECS grade of at least 4, and a duration under 3 months were present in ophthalmopathy patients. The study excluded patients with uncontrolled infections, other autoimmune diseases, pregnancy or lactation. Diagnoses were based on clinical symptoms, serum thyroxine and TRAb, thyroid ultrasound and orbital computed tomography. Ficoll-Paque density gradient centrifugation was used to isolate PBMCs from about 9.4 ml of fresh peripheral blood. Total RNA was extracted using Trizol reagent, and RNA quality was assessed on an Agilent 2100 Bioanalyzer. Amplification of TCR beta CDR3 regions was carried out from RNA transcripts. For the first round of RT-PCR on the TCR CDR3, the HTBI primer set was used together with the Qiagen OneStep RT-PCR kit. Libraries were constructed in a second round of multiplex PCR, after which size selection and purification were performed. Sequencing of the libraries was done on an Illumina HiSeq2000 using paired-end 100 bp reads. On the authors' methods: Raw data were processed with SOAPnuke, discarding reads with adapters, uncalled bases, mean Phred below 15, or no exact constant-primer or identifier match. High-quality paired reads were merged using COPE v1.2.5, and each unique nucleotide sequence was defined as a clonotype. MiTCR v1.1 was used to align clonotypes to the IMGT TRBV, TRBD and TRBJ reference segments. Only V-J combinations with frequency above 0.0001, covering approximately 99% of repertoires, were analysed. A TCS score was defined as the ratio between F50 (clonal expansion) and ExV (chaos), using BLOSUM62-based TCRdist between CDR3 peptides within each V-J. Welch's t-statistics and random forest reduced fewer than 600 V-J features to 13, which were used in a naive Bayes classifier (R e1071). TCRdb reanalyzed the raw reads on its own, using fastp at Q25 for trimming and MiXCR for clone calling, and kept in-frame beta chains. Duplicate CDR3 protein sequences are folded into a single record with the most common DNA and genes. The V and J calls reflect TCRdb's pipeline rather than the authors' work. A total of a few hundred thousand distinct CDR3 sequences appear in this sample, about 15% of them only once. The biggest ten clones account for about 16% of the sample.

For CDR1 and CDR2, the germline V gene lists SQVTM and ANQGSEA. The CDR3 runs 13 amino acids, cysteine and phenylalanine included. The read is trimmed to its CDR3 DNA, 39 bases read in frame from base 1. V is cut by 6 bases and J by 0 bases, and the space between the germline ends is 12 bases. The clonotype was recovered from a woman in her late teens or twenties with Graves' ophthalmopathy. The sequencing sample was made of blood. The chain uses TRBV29-1 and TRBJ2-7, and the D gene may be TRBD2, 6 bases matching. The DNA is as follows: TGCAGCGTGGAGGGACGAGTCTCCTACGAGCAGTACTTC. It is translated as CSVEGRVSYEQYF.